The 20 T cell receptor beta chains below were found in one sample sequenced in a study of control samples from healthy donors and cancer patients. Measured with immunoSEQ multiplex PCR; TCRdb has only the in-frame clones, and not every one. The table lists about 65,000 clones, approximately 90% of them singletons. The specimen was PBMCs. These TCRs come from a woman between 50 and 59 years old with colorectal cancer.

V gene TRBV27 combines with J gene TRBJ1-1, with D perhaps TRBD1 (5 bases). V lost 7 bases and J lost 2, with 14 bases in between. The CDR3 has 14 amino acids. From germline, CDR1 is MNHEY and CDR2 SMNVEV (reference sequence). The CDR3 region is CASIEGDGNTEAFF. DNA of the CDR3: TGTGCCAGCATTGAAGGGGACGGAAACACTGAAGCTTTCTTT.

This sequence joins TRBV7-7 and TRBJ2-1; D uncertain. Trimming stripped 5 bases from V and 5 bases from J, with 13 bases between. Per the germline V gene, CDR1 is SSHAT and CDR2 is FNYEAQ (reference sequence). The CDR3 covers 14 residues. The CDR3 is CASSAALWDNEQFF. CDR3 sequence (DNA): TGTGCCAGCAGCGCAGCCCTTTGGGACAATGAGCAGTTCTTC.

The chain links TRBV7-3 to TRBJ1-1, with D unclear. Per germline, CDR1 SGHTA and CDR2 FQGTGA. The CDR3 consists of 13 residues. Trimming took off 4 bases at V and 6 bases at J, with 12 bases between the two ends. The CDR3 reads CASSSGSTAEAFF. DNA for the CDR3: TGTGCCAGCAGCTCCGGGTCCACGGCTGAAGCTTTCTTT.

This clone was observed a single time. V gene TRBV18 combines with J gene TRBJ1-2; the match to TRBD1 covers 12 bases. Germline V lookup: CDR1 KGHSH, CDR2 LQKENI. J was trimmed by 2 bases and V by 4 bases; bases with no gene match: 2. The length of the CDR3 is 15 residues. The chain's CDR3 is CASSRDRGPNYGYTF. The CDR3 DNA reads TGTGCCAGCTCACGGGACAGGGGGCCGAACTATGGCTACACCTTC.

This sequence joins TRBV28 and TRBJ1-5; D unresolved. Between the trimmed V and J ends, which lost 6 bases and 4 bases, there was a span of 16 bases. This CDR3 is built from 15 residues. Germline values: CDR1 MDHEN, CDR2 SYDVKM. CDR3 sequence: CASSPDLTDNQPQHF. The DNA of the CDR3 is TGTGCCAGCAGCCCAGACCTGACGGATAATCAGCCCCAGCATTTT. Full variable domain (rest looked up from reference TRBV28 and TRBJ1-5): DVKVTQSSRYLVKRTGEKVFLECVQDMDHENMFWYRQDPGLGLRLIYFSYDVKMKEKGDIPEGYSVSREKKERFSLILESASTNQTSMYLCASSPDLTDNQPQHFGDGTRLSIL.

The J gene is TRBJ2-5, the V gene TRBV12-3 or TRBV12-4; D perhaps matches TRBD1 (6 bases). The length of the CDR3 is 13 residues. With 3 bases removed from V and 3 bases from J, the gap between germline ends came to 8 bases. In DNA, the CDR3 is TGTGCCAGCAGTTTTAACAGGGAAGAGACCCAGTACTTC. This codes for CASSFNREETQYF.

This clone was seen just once. The chain links TRBV12-3 or TRBV12-4 to TRBJ2-7; TRBD1 is a possible D gene (5 bases). This CDR3 comprises 11 residues. V was trimmed by 6 bases and J by 9 bases, leaving 12 bases between them. This chain's CDR3 is CASRAQASQYF. The CDR3 DNA is TGTGCCAGCAGGGCACAGGCCTCGCAGTACTTC.

The CDR3 protein is CASRSRGEQYF. The CDR3 nucleotides read TGTGCCAGCAGATCCCGGGGCGAGCAGTACTTC. The chain is built from TRBV28 and TRBJ2-7; D is perhaps TRBD2 (5 bases). CDR3 size: 11 residues. The V end lost 6 bases, the J end lost 6 bases, and 9 bases lay between the germline ends. The germline gives CDR1 MDHEN, CDR2 SYDVKM.

This clone has a handful of counts. The rearrangement uses TRBV28 and TRBJ1-4; 7 bases match TRBD1. Germline V gives CDR1 MDHEN, CDR2 SYDVKM. CDR3 size: 15 residues. The trim removed 5 bases at V and 5 bases at J, leaving 8 bases unmatched. The CDR3 protein is CASSQSGGGNEKLFF. In nucleotides, the CDR3 is TGTGCCAGCAGTCAGTCAGGGGGAGGAAATGAAAAACTGTTTTTT.

The rearrangement uses TRBV11-3 and TRBJ2-1; a weak D match, TRBD2 (6 bases). The CDR3 length is 17 residues. The germline V gene has CDR1 SGHNT and CDR2 YENEEA. The V end was cut by 0 bases, the J end by 7 bases, with 19 bases between. In nucleotides, the CDR3 is TGTGCCAGCAGCTTAGACAGCGGGCTGACCGGAAGGAATGAGCAGTTCTTC. This sequence encodes CASSLDSGLTGRNEQFF.

V and J are TRBV5-4 and TRBJ2-1; D remains ambiguous. The CDR3 length is 13 residues. Per the germline V gene, CDR1 is SGHNT and CDR2 is YYREEE (reference sequence). Trimming shortened V by 4 bases and J by 1 base, and 6 bases separated the two germline ends. CDR3 coding DNA: TGTGCCAGCAGCCGAAAATCCTACAATGAGCAGTTCTTC. Encoded protein: CASSRKSYNEQFF.

V is TRBV23-1 and J is TRBJ1-1, with TRBD1 identical over 9 bases. TRBV23-1 is given ORF status, its function remaining uncertain. V was pared by 2 bases and J by 5 bases, with 21 bases of the junction left unmatched. The CDR3 extends over 20 amino acids. CDR3 in DNA: TGCGCCAGCAGTCAACTTGGGACAGGGATGGCCCAGTTTTTGTGTACTGAAGCTTTCTTT. Its translation is CASSQLGTGMAQFLCTEAFF.

The genes are TRBV7-9 and TRBJ1-2; D unclear. Germline V lookup: CDR1 SEHNR, CDR2 FQNEAQ (reference sequence). Trimming pared 2 bases from V and 1 base from J, leaving 11 bases between. CDR3 size: 15 residues. Here the CDR3 reads CASSLLGLYNYGYTF. The DNA of the CDR3 is TGTGCCAGCAGCTTATTAGGTCTCTATAACTATGGCTACACCTTC.

The V gene is TRBV9, the J gene TRBJ1-2; the D gene is possibly TRBD1 (5 bases). CDR3 length: 15 amino acids. Germline loops: CDR1 SGDLS, CDR2 YYNGEE. V was shortened by 0 bases and J by 2 bases, with 11 bases between the two germline ends. The CDR3 nucleotides read TGTGCCAGCAGCGTAGGGACACTGGGAAACTATGGCTACACCTTC. It specifies CASSVGTLGNYGYTF.

The gene calls are TRBV13 and TRBJ2-3; TRBD2 matches at 8 bases. With 1 base clipped from V and 4 bases from J, the junction kept 1 base outside the gene matches. Germline V gene data show CDR1 as PRHDT and CDR2 as FYEKMQ (reference sequence). This CDR3 contains 14 residues. The CDR3 DNA is TGTGCCAGCAGCTTAGAAGCGGGAGCAGATACGCAGTATTTT. Encoded protein: CASSLEAGADTQYF.

This chain links TRBV30 with TRBJ1-1; D is unresolved. Germline CDR1 GTSNPN, CDR2 SVGIG (reference sequence). The V and J ends lost 4 bases and 0 bases respectively, with 9 bases between them. This CDR3 contains 13 residues. The CDR3 DNA is TGTGCCTGGACAGACCACATGAACACTGAAGCTTTCTTT. It specifies CAWTDHMNTEAFF.

The genes are TRBV7-8 and TRBJ1-1, with D uncertain. CDR1 is SGHVS and CDR2 is FQNEAQ in the germline V gene. The CDR3 has 13 amino acids. The V end was cut by 5 bases, the J end by 8 bases, with 15 bases between. The CDR3 is CASSPQWVGEAFF. CDR3 bases: TGTGCCAGCAGCCCCCAGTGGGTAGGGGAAGCTTTCTTT.

This chain connects TRBV11-2 to TRBJ2-2, with 7 bases aligning to TRBD2. The CDR3 has 14 residues. Germline assignment: CDR1 SGHAT and CDR2 FQNNGV. The junction had 8 bases not matched to a gene; V was cut back by 5 bases and J by 8 bases. CDR3 amino acids: CASSATGGTGELFF. The DNA for the CDR3 is TGTGCCAGCAGCGCAACCGGGGGGACGGGGGAGCTGTTTTTT.

The chain joins TRBV14 to TRBJ2-3; 7 bases are a match to TRBD2. Germline assignment: CDR1 SGHDN and CDR2 FVKESK. The V segment lost 5 bases and the J segment 6 bases; nucleotides outside the gene matches: 17. The CDR3 totals 17 residues. The chain's CDR3 is CASSFKSGAGRGDTQYF. CDR3 coding DNA: TGTGCCAGCAGCTTCAAAAGCGGAGCGGGACGAGGGGATACGCAGTATTTT.

The sample holds one count of this clone. The chain employs TRBV10-3 and TRBJ1-5; the match to TRBD1 covers 8 bases. V was clipped by 4 bases and J by 7 bases; unmatched bases: 6. In germline, CDR1 is ENHRY, CDR2 SYGVKD. The CDR3 has 14 residues. The CDR3 DNA follows: TGTGCCATCAGTGGCGACAGGGGTGGACAGCCCCAGCATTTT. It encodes CAISGDRGGQPQHF.